This TCR beta chain appears in the sequencing data of a study of shared clonotypes between healthy human individuals. Turning to this clone: The same CDR3 is also encoded by other DNA sequences in this sample.

Produced via immunoSEQ multiplex PCR; TCRdb's table is partial and in-frame only. The repertoire holds about 660,000 clones, with around 67% as singletons. Trimming removed 8 bases at V and 1 base at J, with 11 bases between. The CDR3 sequence is 13 residues long. Looked up from germline, CDR1 is KGHSH and CDR2 is LQKENI. The sequenced material came from memory CD4+ T cells sorted from blood. Subset of the sample: CD45RA-negative fraction. The genes are TRBV18 and TRBJ1-1; D perhaps matches TRBD1 (6 bases). The clonotype was recovered from a woman between 25 and 40 years old in good health. CDR3 coding DNA: TGTGCCAGCAGTCAGGGGCAGAACACTGAAGCTTTCTTT. Protein sequence: CASSQGQNTEAFF.